What follows are 22 T cell receptor beta chains derived from one specimen sequenced in a study of cytomegalovirus exposure and HLA in healthy donors. The study ran its PCR with 60 Vbeta and 13 Jbeta primers. Using immunoSEQ multiplex PCR, the repertoire was profiled, and TCRdb retains in-frame clones only, with some absent. Of more than 140,000 clones listed, 64% are singletons. The sample comprised PBMCs. These receptor sequences come from a woman aged 25 to 45 in good health and CMV-seropositive.

The rearrangement joins TRBV10-3 to TRBJ2-5; D perhaps matches TRBD1 (5 bases). The V end lost 5 bases, the J end lost 2 bases, and 15 bases lay between the germline ends. CDR3 length: 15 residues. The germline V gene has CDR1 ENHRY and CDR2 SYGVKD. The CDR3 sequence is CAISLSGIAQETQYF. The CDR3 DNA sequence: TGTGCCATCAGTCTTTCAGGGATAGCTCAAGAGACCCAGTACTTC.

The J gene is TRBJ2-5, the V gene TRBV5-1; 8 bases are shared with TRBD2. The CDR3 spans 17 residues. With V trimmed by 0 bases and J by 5 bases, 12 bases remained unmatched. Per germline, CDR1 SGHRS and CDR2 YFSETQ. For the CDR3, the DNA is TGCGCCAGCAGCTTGGGGCTAGCGGGCCTTGTGGGGGAGACCCAGTACTTC. Translating gives CASSLGLAGLVGETQYF.

This clone was seen a single time. The chain combines TRBV5-6 with TRBJ1-2; 7 positions match TRBD1. This CDR3 region has 16 residues. Germline V gene lookup returns CDR1 SGHDT and CDR2 YYEEEE. V dropped 4 bases and J dropped 7; count of bases not matched to a gene: 16. The CDR3 here is CASSRTWTGEACGYTF. CDR3 in DNA: TGTGCCAGCAGCCGAACCTGGACAGGCGAGGCCTGTGGCTACACCTTC. Looking up the rest from reference TRBV5-6 and TRBJ1-2 gives the full variable domain: DAGVTQSPTHLIKTRGQQVTLRCSPKSGHDTVSWYQQALGQGPQFIFQYYEEEERQRGNFPDRFSGHQFPNYSSELNVNALLLGDSALYLCASSRTWTGEACGYTFGSGTRLTVV.

V and J are TRBV11-3 and TRBJ2-2; D gene unclear. Trimming took off 6 bases at V and 6 bases at J, with 11 bases between the two ends. CDR3 length: 13 residues. Germline lookup yields CDR1 SGHNT and CDR2 YENEEA. The CDR3 loop is CASSFTMAGELFF. CDR3 nucleotide sequence: TGTGCCAGCAGTTTTACAATGGCCGGGGAGCTGTTTTTT.

This clone has a handful of counts. The chain is built from TRBV27 and TRBJ1-2, with a weak D call TRBD1 (6 bases). The CDR3 extends over 16 amino acids. Germline assignment: CDR1 MNHEY and CDR2 SMNVEV (reference sequence). With 5 bases removed from V and 6 bases from J, the gap between germline ends came to 22 bases. The CDR3 protein is CASSLGHSLPGNGYTF. The CDR3 DNA reads as TGTGCCAGCAGTCTGGGACACTCTTTGCCGGGGAATGGCTACACCTTC.

This chain uses TRBV10-2 with TRBJ1-1; perhaps TRBD1 as D (5 bases). Deletions cut 7 bases from V and 3 bases from J, with 9 bases between. The CDR3 loop spans 12 amino acids. Looked up from germline, CDR1 is WSHSY and CDR2 is SAAADI. The CDR3: CASKGLDTEAFF. The CDR3 DNA sequence: TGCGCCAGCAAGGGGCTTGACACTGAAGCTTTCTTT.

This chain joins TRBV9 and TRBJ2-2; a possible D gene is TRBD1 (6 bases). The J call may be wrong; the DNA end is better matched by TRBJ1-3. Per germline, CDR1 SGDLS and CDR2 YYNGEE. This CDR3 has 15 residues. The DNA of the CDR3 is TGTGCCAGCAGCGTAGGATCAGGGGCTGGAAACACCATATATTTT. It encodes CASSVGSGAGNTIYF.

V gene TRBV25-1 combines with J gene TRBJ2-7, with TRBD2 identical over 7 bases. Germline CDR1 reads MGHDK; CDR2 reads SYGVNS. This CDR3 contains 14 residues. After removal of 3 bases from V and 9 bases from J, the junction contained 11 bases not matched to a gene. The DNA for the CDR3 is TGTGCCAGCAGTGATAATCTAGGGAGGGCTTGGCAGTACTTC. Protein: CASSDNLGRAWQYF.

This clone was observed a handful of times. The chain combines TRBV30 with TRBJ2-2; 7 nucleotides line up with TRBD2. The CDR3 length is 15 residues. Germline V gene lookup returns CDR1 GTSNPN and CDR2 SVGIG (reference sequence). The V and J ends lost 3 bases and 3 bases, in that order; junction bases with no gene match: 7. The CDR3 spells CAWSNGGLDTGELFF. In nucleotides, the CDR3 is TGTGCCTGGAGCAACGGGGGGTTGGACACCGGGGAGCTGTTTTTT.

Points on this clone: A read error may account for a junction end that differs from germline. The genes are TRBV7-7 and TRBJ2-1; 7 nucleotides line up with TRBD1. The germline gives CDR1 SSHAT, CDR2 FNYEAQ (reference sequence). This CDR3 is 15 amino acids long. CDR3 nucleotides: TGTGCTAGCAGCTTAAGAACCGGGACAGACAATGAGCAGTTCTTC. Its translation: CASSLRTGTDNEQFF. Variable domain in full (rest from reference TRBV7-7 and TRBJ2-1): GAGVSQSPRYKVTKRGQDVTLRCDPISSHATLYWYQQALGQGPEFLTYFNYEAQPDKSGLPSDRFSAERPEGSISTLTIQRTEQRDSAMYRCASSLRTGTDNEQFFGPGTRLTVL.

The sample holds a few counts of this clone. V and J are TRBV5-6 and TRBJ1-2; no definite D call. CDR1 is SGHDT, CDR2 YYEEEE, per germline. The CDR3 sequence is 16 residues long. The V and J ends lost 0 bases and 0 bases respectively, with 12 bases between them. CDR3 region: CASSLVSTETNYGYTF. The CDR3 DNA is TGTGCCAGCAGCTTGGTTTCGACGGAGACTAACTATGGCTACACCTTC.

This clone was detected a few times. The chain links TRBV10-3 to TRBJ1-2; a possible D gene is TRBD1 (6 bases). Germline values: CDR1 ENHRY, CDR2 SYGVKD. The CDR3 totals 15 residues. The V end was cut by 1 base, the J end by 6 bases, with 15 bases between. CDR3 DNA sequence: TGTGCCATCAGTGAGTTATCACAGGGTGAGGATGGCTACACCTTC. Its protein is CAISELSQGEDGYTF.

This rearrangement joins TRBV19 to TRBJ2-7; 9 nucleotides line up with TRBD2. V was clipped by 4 bases and J by 4 bases; unmatched bases: 5. This CDR3 comprises 14 residues. The germline V gene has CDR1 LNHDA and CDR2 SQIVND (reference sequence). The CDR3 region has the DNA TGTGCCAGTAGTAGGGGACTAGCTCAATACGAGCAGTACTTC. Residues: CASSRGLAQYEQYF.

The chain joins TRBV18 to TRBJ2-7, with 9 bases lining up with TRBD2. The CDR3 has 16 amino acids. Germline CDR1 is KGHSH and CDR2 is LQKENI. Trimming removed 3 bases from V and 6 bases from J; junction bases left unmatched: 12. CDR3 loop: CASSPRLAAEAGEQYF. The DNA of the CDR3 is TGTGCCAGCTCACCGAGACTAGCGGCGGAGGCGGGCGAGCAGTACTTC.

The J gene is TRBJ1-2, the V gene TRBV7-2; D may be TRBD1 (6 bases). This CDR3 is 14 amino acids long. Trimming shortened V by 3 bases and J by 8 bases, and 16 bases separated the two germline ends. Germline CDR1 and CDR2: SGHTA and FQGNSA. The CDR3 DNA reads as TGTGCCAGCAGCTTTAAAAACACAGGGAAGGGCTACACCTTC. This codes for CASSFKNTGKGYTF.

The chain carries TRBV14 and TRBJ2-7; D is ambiguous. The CDR3 is 15 amino acids. V was pared by 1 base and J by 3 bases, with 13 bases between. Germline V gene lookup returns CDR1 SGHDN and CDR2 FVKESK. CDR3: CASSQVLWIHYEQYF. The CDR3 coding sequence is TGTGCCAGCAGCCAAGTACTATGGATTCACTACGAGCAGTACTTC.

The J gene is TRBJ2-3, the V gene TRBV5-1; 9 positions match TRBD1. The CDR3 sequence is 16 residues long. With 1 base clipped from V and 4 bases from J, the junction kept 7 bases outside the gene matches. CDR1 and CDR2 (germline): SGHRS, YFSETQ. For the CDR3, the DNA is TGCGCCAGCAGCTTGCTCACCACAGGGGGCCCAGATACGCAGTATTTT. Its translation is CASSLLTTGGPDTQYF. Variable domain in full (rest from reference TRBV5-1 and TRBJ2-3): KAGVTQTPRYLIKTRGQQVTLSCSPISGHRSVSWYQQTPGQGLQFLFEYFSETQRNKGNFPGRFSGRQFSNSRSEMNVSTLELGDSALYLCASSLLTTGGPDTQYFGPGTRLTVL.

The chain recombines TRBV6-1 with TRBJ2-5; 11 nucleotides agree with TRBD2. The J call may not be correct, given that the DNA end is closer to TRBJ2-7. This CDR3 contains 16 residues. Germline CDR1 is MNHNS and CDR2 is SASEGT. Here the CDR3 DNA reads TGTGCCAGCAGTGCAGCGGGACTAGCGGTAACCTACGAGCAGTACTTC. Translating it yields CASSAAGLAVTYEQYF.

The chain links TRBV14 to TRBJ1-6; 11 nucleotides line up with TRBD1. Germline trimming cut 4 bases from V and 7 bases from J; bases unmatched to any gene: 0. The CDR3 contains 14 residues. Per germline, CDR1 SGHDN and CDR2 FVKESK. CDR3 nucleotides: TGTGCCAGCAGCCGGGACAGGGGGAATTCACCCCTCCACTTT. It specifies CASSRDRGNSPLHF.

This CDR3 is CASSRIQREQETQYF. Written as DNA, the CDR3 is TGTGCCAGCAGCCGGATCCAGCGGGAGCAAGAGACCCAGTACTTC. This sequence joins TRBV13 and TRBJ2-5; 8 nucleotides match TRBD2. From germline, CDR1 is PRHDT and CDR2 FYEKMQ (reference sequence). The CDR3 loop spans 15 amino acids. The trim removed 5 bases at V and 2 bases at J, leaving 7 bases unmatched.

This sequence joins TRBV6-5 and TRBJ1-2; D gene unclear. CDR1 is MNHEY, CDR2 SVGAGI, per germline. V was pared by 2 bases and J by 7 bases, with 14 bases between. The CDR3 contains 14 residues. CDR3 region: CASSYGSPSRGYTF. For the CDR3, the DNA is TGTGCCAGCAGTTACGGTAGTCCTTCTCGTGGCTACACCTTC.

The chain employs TRBV2 and TRBJ1-5; 9 bases map to TRBD1. The J segment lost 6 bases and the V segment lost 2 bases, leaving 5 bases of the junction unmatched. The CDR3 has 15 residues. The V gene's germline CDR1 is SNHLY and CDR2 FYNNEI. CDR3 region: CASSESGTGRQPQHF. For the CDR3, the DNA is TGTGCCAGCAGTGAATCCGGGACAGGGCGTCAGCCCCAGCATTTT.